The TCR beta chain described here comes from a study of cytomegalovirus exposure and HLA in healthy donors. Study-level background: The same platform was used for the 110 or so validation repertoires and the 650 to 800 first-cohort repertoires, a later analysis reported.

Whole-study findings and limits: High sensitivity and specificity were reportedly achieved when the classifier diagnosed cytomegalovirus status. Many donors shared some public TCRs, even though most TCR sequences were rare.

Only in-frame clones appear in the TCRdb table, and some are missing; sequencing was by immunoSEQ multiplex PCR. In the table there are 100,000 to 150,000 clones, roughly nine tenths of which are singletons. Germline V lookup: CDR1 PRHDT, CDR2 FYEKMQ (reference sequence). The CDR3 sequence is 14 residues long. V dropped 5 bases and J dropped 5 bases, with 13 bases sitting between them. Concerning this clone itself: Its antigen remains unknown.

Sequences were obtained from PBMCs. This chain links TRBV13 with TRBJ2-1, with a possible D match to TRBD1 (6 bases). The sequence was collected from a woman aged 18-29 years in good health and CMV-seronegative. The CDR3 here is CASSLQGKDNEQFF. The CDR3 coding sequence is TGTGCCAGCAGCCTACAGGGTAAGGACAATGAGCAGTTCTTC. The whole variable domain, filled in from reference TRBV13 and TRBJ2-1, reads AAGVIQSPRHLIKEKRETATLKCYPIPRHDTVYWYQQGPGQDPQFLISFYEKMQSDKGSIPDRFSAQQFSDYHSELNMSSLELGDSALYFCASSLQGKDNEQFFGPGTRLTVL.